The next 15 T cell receptor beta chains were all read from a single sample in a study of CD8 T cells in ankylosing spondylitis. Study results and caveats: Made up of roughly 8 highly homologous variants, a TCR beta motif appeared characteristic of ankylosing spondylitis blood.

Their antigens remain unidentified. TCRdb itself ran the 5' RACE reads through MiXCR, one entry per CDR3 protein. The table has 350,000 or so distinct CDR3 sequences, around 7.6% seen once; the top ten hold more than 12%. The sequenced sample was blood, either unsorted or a sorted T cell fraction (not recorded which). The origin of the receptors is a male donor with ankylosing spondylitis.

This clonotype was seen ten or more times. The V call is TRBV29-1, the J call TRBJ1-2; no reliable D call. Germline CDR1 SQVTM, CDR2 ANQGSEA. The CDR3 covers 12 residues. Deletions cut 3 bases from V and 3 bases from J, with 8 bases between. CDR3 sequence (DNA): TGCAGCGTTGAGGGCCTGGACTATGGCTACACCTTC. Its translation is CSVEGLDYGYTF.

This clonotype was seen more than once but under ten times. This chain joins TRBV7-6 and TRBJ2-7; 8 nucleotides agree with TRBD1. CDR3 length equals 15 residues. Germline CDR1 and CDR2: SGHVS and FNYEAQ. After removal of 2 bases from V and 7 bases from J, the junction contained 10 bases not matched to a gene. The CDR3 coding sequence is TGTGCCAGCAGCTTACGGACAGGGTTTCGTGTAGAGCAGTACTTC. This translates into CASSLRTGFRVEQYF. The full variable domain, in which reference TRBV7-6 and TRBJ2-7 provide the parts outside the CDR3, is GAGVSQSPRYKVTKRGQDVALRCDPISGHVSLYWYRQALGQGPEFLTYFNYEAQQDKSGLPNDRFSAERPEGSISTLTIQRTEQRDSAMYRCASSLRTGFRVEQYFGPGTRLTVT.

Only a few counts were recorded for this clonotype. V is TRBV4-2 and J is TRBJ2-2; 8 positions match TRBD2. This CDR3 spans 16 amino acids. J was trimmed by 0 bases and V by 5 bases; bases with no gene match: 5. Germline V lookup: CDR1 LGHNA, CDR2 YNFKEQ. Here the CDR3 reads CASSSREGTNTGELFF. The CDR3 bases are TGTGCCAGCAGCTCCCGGGAGGGGACGAACACCGGGGAGCTGTTTTTT.

This clonotype has only a few counts. The rearrangement uses TRBV5-6 and TRBJ2-3; no clear D. There are 12 residues in the CDR3. CDR1 and CDR2 (germline): SGHDT, YYEEEE. Trimming pared 3 bases from V and 5 bases from J, leaving 7 bases between. The CDR3: CASSSVIDTQYF. The CDR3 nucleotides are TGTGCCAGCAGCTCGGTAATAGATACGCAGTATTTT.

In this sample, this clonotype turned up a few times. The chain uses TRBV7-8 and TRBJ2-3; 8 positions agree with TRBD2. Losses at the gene ends were 1 base for V and 2 bases for J; bases not matched to a gene: 8. The CDR3 has 17 residues. Germline-derived CDR1 and CDR2 are SGHVS and FQNEAQ. The CDR3 loop reads CASSLDVSGIITDTQYF. CDR3 in DNA: TGTGCCAGCAGCTTAGACGTTAGCGGGATTATCACAGATACGCAGTATTTT. The full variable domain, rest sourced from reference TRBV7-8 and TRBJ2-3, is GAGVSQSPRYKVAKRGQDVALRCDPISGHVSLFWYQQALGQGPEFLTYFQNEAQLDKSGLPSDRFFAERPEGSVSTLKIQRTQQEDSAVYLCASSLDVSGIITDTQYFGPGTRLTVL.

The V and J genes are TRBV12-3 or TRBV12-4 and TRBJ2-1, with 10 bases identical to TRBD2. This CDR3 is 18 amino acids long. V shed 6 bases, J shed 9 bases, and the junction held 20 bases outside the gene matches. CDR3 region: CASRPGTSVPGLYGEQFF. Here the CDR3 DNA reads TGTGCCAGCAGACCCGGGACTAGCGTCCCGGGACTCTACGGTGAGCAGTTCTTC.

The V and J genes are TRBV3-1 and TRBJ1-4; D gene ambiguous. V lost 3 bases and J 5 bases, leaving 13 bases between the germline ends. Germline lookup yields CDR1 LGHDT and CDR2 YNNKEL (reference sequence). The CDR3 is 15 residues long. CDR3 sequence reads: CASSQTDVSNEKLFF. The CDR3 coding sequence is TGTGCCAGCAGCCAGACGGACGTCTCAAATGAAAAACTGTTTTTT.

The sample holds a few counts of this clonotype. The chain joins TRBV7-9 to TRBJ2-1; 7 nucleotides match TRBD1. CDR3 length: 17 residues. The V gene's germline CDR1 is SEHNR and CDR2 FQNEAQ (reference sequence). The junction had 9 bases not matched to a gene; V was cut back by 4 bases and J by 0 bases. The CDR3 sequence is CASSSTGTASSYNEQFF. For the CDR3, the DNA is TGTGCCAGCAGCTCGACCGGGACAGCGAGCTCCTACAATGAGCAGTTCTTC.

V and J are TRBV11-3 and TRBJ2-7, with D unclear. Per the germline V gene, CDR1 is SGHNT and CDR2 is YENEEA. V lost 5 bases, J lost 3 bases, and 14 bases lay in between. CDR3 length equals 14 residues. The CDR3 region has the DNA TGTGCCAGCAGCATCGGGCGGAACAACTACGAGCAGTACTTC. Encoded protein: CASSIGRNNYEQYF. Drawing the rest from reference TRBV11-3 and TRBJ2-7, the complete variable domain is EAGVVQSPRYKIIEKKQPVAFWCNPISGHNTLYWYLQNLGQGPELLIRYENEEAVDDSQLPKDRFSAERLKGVDSTLKIQPAELGDSAVYLCASSIGRNNYEQYFGPGTRLTVT.

This clonotype occurred many times. J is TRBJ2-1 and V is TRBV3-1; no clear D. V lost 2 bases and J 4 bases, leaving 3 bases between the germline ends. The CDR3 has 12 amino acids. Germline loops: CDR1 LGHDT, CDR2 YNNKEL (reference sequence). The DNA for the CDR3 is TGTGCCAGCAGCCAACAGTACAATGAGCAGTTCTTC. Its translation: CASSQQYNEQFF.

A few counts support this clonotype. J is TRBJ1-6 and V is TRBV7-2; the D is unclear. V lost 4 bases to trimming and J lost 7 bases, with 14 bases between them. There are 15 residues in the CDR3. Germline V lookup: CDR1 SGHTA, CDR2 FQGNSA. CDR3 in amino acids: CASSSRAELNSPLHF. Here the CDR3 DNA reads TGTGCCAGCAGCTCCAGAGCGGAGCTGAATTCACCCCTCCACTTT.

For the CDR3, the DNA is TGTGCCAGCAGCGAGACAGATCCGGGAGCGGGGGCCAACGTCCTGACTTTC. Its translation: CASSETDPGAGANVLTF. The V and J genes are TRBV7-6 and TRBJ2-6, with a possible D match to TRBD2 (6 bases). V lost 5 bases and J 4 bases, leaving 18 bases between the germline ends. Germline CDR1 SGHVS, CDR2 FNYEAQ. CDR3 length equals 17 residues.

This clonotype was seen only a few times. The chain joins TRBV12-3 or TRBV12-4 to TRBJ1-6, with 8 bases that match TRBD1. J lost 8 bases, V lost 5 bases, and 8 bases had no gene match. The CDR3 runs 15 residues. The CDR3, as DNA: TGTGCCAGCAGTCTCCAACAGGGGGTTGATTCACCCCTCCACTTT. It translates to CASSLQQGVDSPLHF.

This clonotype was found a few times. This chain links TRBV5-5 with TRBJ2-3; D may be TRBD1 or TRBD2 (6 bases each). The V and J ends lost 1 base and 2 bases respectively, with 11 bases between them. The germline V gene encodes CDR1 SGHKS and CDR2 YYEKEE (reference sequence). The CDR3 totals 15 residues. CDR3 protein: CASSLRGEFTDTQYF. CDR3 DNA sequence: TGTGCCAGCAGCTTGAGGGGGGAGTTCACAGATACGCAGTATTTT.

The gene calls are TRBV19 and TRBJ2-3; possible D gene TRBD1, 6 bases. V lost 6 bases to trimming and J lost 1 base, with 11 bases between them. The CDR3 is 14 amino acids. CDR1 and CDR2 (germline): LNHDA, SQIVND (reference sequence). The CDR3 loop is CASSSGVGTDTQYF. DNA of the CDR3: TGTGCCAGTAGCTCAGGGGTCGGCACAGATACGCAGTATTTT.